Listed below are T cell receptor beta chains from one sample, sequenced in a study of early T cells in non-severe SARS-CoV-2 infection. TCRdb re-called the 5' RACE reads through MiXCR, storing one row per CDR3 protein. Found here are under 30,000 distinct CDR3 sequences, about 4.6% of them singletons; the top ten hold under 6.5%. The material sequenced was whole blood. All receptors derive from an adult who was a healthcare worker with PCR-confirmed SARS-CoV-2 infection or an uninfected control (not recorded which). Each CDR3 is given with its conserved first and last residue. Each record gives: J gene, clone size, D gene, V gene, CDR3 DNA, CDR3 protein. The D gene is left open where the match is weak. Clone size is given for some rows only: seen once, a few or many times, or a class if the clone is expanded.

TRBJ1-2 many - TRBV4-1 TGCGCCAGCAGCCAAACCTCAAGTAGGGACCATGGCTACACCTTC CASSQTSSRDHGYTF
TRBJ1-5 few - TRBV15 TGTGCCACCAGCAGTACACAGGGTCAGCCCCAGCATTTT CATSSTQGQPQHF
TRBJ2-3 - - TRBV6-5 TGTGCCAGCAGTTACCTGGACAGTGAAAGTGATACGCAGTATTTT CASSYLDSESDTQYF
TRBJ2-7 - TRBD1 TRBV11-2 TGTGCCAGCAGCCCGCTTCGGGGACAGGGGATTGGCGAGCAGTACTTC CASSPLRGQGIGEQYF
TRBJ2-7 many - TRBV7-8 TGTGCCAGCAGCCCCGGAGGCCGACTTCAGTACTTC CASSPGGRLQYF
TRBJ2-1 many TRBD2 TRBV12-5 TGTGCTAGTGGTCGCGGACTAGCGGGAGGCTCCTACAATGAGCAGTTCTTC CASGRGLAGGSYNEQFF
TRBJ1-4 few - TRBV11-2 TGTGCCAGCAGCCCGCAGCAAGGACGGATAGAAAAACTGTTTTTT CASSPQQGRIEKLFF
TRBJ2-1 many TRBD2 TRBV7-6 TGTGCCAGCAGCCCTGGGACTAGGAGCTACAATGAGCAGTTCTTC CASSPGTRSYNEQFF
TRBJ2-7 many - TRBV6-2/TRBV6-3 TGTGCCAGCAGTTACTCGGGCCCCTCCAGCTACGAGCAGTACTTC CASSYSGPSSYEQYF
TRBJ1-1 many - TRBV20-1 TGCAGTGCTAGAGCGAACACTGAAGCTTTCTTT CSARANTEAFF
TRBJ2-1 many TRBD2 TRBV19 TGTGCCAGTATTGGGGGACTAGAGAGTAGTGAGCAGTTCTTC CASIGGLESSEQFF
TRBJ2-7 - TRBD2 TRBV7-2 TGTGCCAGCAGCTATGAGACTAGCGGGAGGTCCGAGCAGTACTTC CASSYETSGRSEQYF
TRBJ1-5 many - TRBV7-2 TGTGCCAGCAGCTTAACGACAGGCAATCAGCCCCAGCATTTT CASSLTTGNQPQHF
TRBJ2-1 - - TRBV7-9 TGTGCCAGCAGCTTAGATCTCCCTGAGCAGTTCTTC CASSLDLPEQFF
TRBJ2-2 many - TRBV7-8 TGTGCCAGCACCCTTACTAGTAACAGCGCCGGGGAGCTGTTTTTT CASTLTSNSAGELFF
TRBJ2-2 many - TRBV9 TGTGCCAGCAGCGTACAGCTAAACACCGGGGAGCTGTTTTTT CASSVQLNTGELFF
TRBJ2-1 many - TRBV6-1 TGTGCCAGCAGTGAAGTGGTGCGGCAGGAGCAGTTCTTC CASSEVVRQEQFF
TRBJ2-7 - - TRBV7-9 TGTGCCAGCAGCCCGCCCGGGGGCGAAGGCGAGCAGTACTTC CASSPPGGEGEQYF
TRBJ2-1 many - TRBV29-1 TGCAGCGTATCTCGACTAGTTAATCTCAACAATGAGCAGTTCTTC CSVSRLVNLNNEQFF
TRBJ2-1 few TRBD2 TRBV12-3/TRBV12-4 TGTGCCAGCGGACCGAGCGGGAGCTCCTACAATGAGCAGTTCTTC CASGPSGSSYNEQFF
TRBJ2-1 few - TRBV9 TGTGCCAGCAGCCGTGAGCTAGCCCACTACAATGAGCAGTTCTTC CASSRELAHYNEQFF
TRBJ2-1 many TRBD2 TRBV6-2/TRBV6-3 TGTGCCAGCAGTTACTCTACGGGAGGGCCATACAATGAGCAGTTCTTC CASSYSTGGPYNEQFF
TRBJ1-6 many TRBD1 TRBV6-6 TGTGCCAGCAGAAAACAGGGGGCTTCGGCACCCCTCCACTTT CASRKQGASAPLHF
TRBJ2-4 - TRBD2 TRBV19 TGTGCCAGTAGTATAGGTGGTAGCGGGAGATACATTCAGTACTTC CASSIGGSGRYIQYF
TRBJ2-2 many - TRBV18 TGTGCCAGCTCACCTGTGTTCGGGGAGCTGTTTTTT CASSPVFGELFF
TRBJ2-5 many - TRBV27 TGTGCCAGCAGTTTTCTAGGTGGGCAAGAGACCCAGTACTTC CASSFLGGQETQYF
TRBJ2-3 few - TRBV11-2 TGTGCCAGCAGCTTAGATCGGATAAATACGCAGTATTTT CASSLDRINTQYF
TRBJ2-1 many TRBD2 TRBV7-2 TGTGCCAGCAGCCCCTTGAGCGGGGGGTACGATGAGCAGTTCTTC CASSPLSGGYDEQFF
TRBJ2-2 medium-sized - TRBV29-1 TGCAGCGTTGTCTTGACAGATACTATGAACACCGGGGAGCTGTTTTTT CSVVLTDTMNTGELFF
TRBJ2-3 many - TRBV30 TGTGCCTGGAGTGTACTCACAGATACGCAGTATTTT CAWSVLTDTQYF
TRBJ2-2 many - TRBV11-2 TGTGCCAGCAGCTTAGGGGATTGGGTTTCCGGGGAGCTGTTTTTT CASSLGDWVSGELFF
TRBJ2-1 many TRBD2 TRBV7-8 TGTGCCAGCAGCTTAGCGTTGACTAGCGGAACATACAATGAGCAGTTCTTC CASSLALTSGTYNEQFF
TRBJ1-1 few - TRBV12-3/TRBV12-4 TGTGCCAGCAGTTTTGACCTGGGACCGAGGACTGAAGCTTTCTTT CASSFDLGPRTEAFF
TRBJ2-7 - - TRBV6-2/TRBV6-3 TGTGCCAGCAGTTACCGGTTTACCTACGAGCAGTACTTC CASSYRFTYEQYF
TRBJ1-6 - - TRBV2 TGTGCCAGCAGTGAAAAAGGCCCCGAAACCTATAATTCACCCCTCCACTTT CASSEKGPETYNSPLHF
TRBJ1-5 many - TRBV18 TGTGCCAGCTCACCACAAAACGGAGACAATCAGCCCCAGCATTTT CASSPQNGDNQPQHF
TRBJ2-7 few - TRBV11-3 TGTGCCAGCAGCTTAGTAGGGACGGAGCCCGTCCAGCAGTACTTC CASSLVGTEPVQQYF
TRBJ2-7 many - TRBV5-6 TGTGCCAGCAGCTTAAGATACTACGAGCAGTACTTC CASSLRYYEQYF
TRBJ1-1 many - TRBV5-1 TGCGCCAGCAGCTTGGCCAAGCCGGACACTGAAGCTTTCTTT CASSLAKPDTEAFF
TRBJ1-1 many - TRBV5-1 TGCGCCAGCAGCTTGGACAACCTGGAGACTGAAGCTTTCTTT CASSLDNLETEAFF
TRBJ1-6 many TRBD1 TRBV5-1 TGCGCCAGCAGCCTTACGGACAGGGAATTCTCACCCCTCCACTTT CASSLTDREFSPLHF
TRBJ2-3 few - TRBV7-2 TGTGCCAGCAGCTTAGGTCTTCATGGGGGGCCAGATACGCAGTATTTT CASSLGLHGGPDTQYF
TRBJ1-4 many - TRBV29-1 TGCAGCGTTGACTTTAATGAAAAACTGTTTTTT CSVDFNEKLFF
TRBJ2-7 few - TRBV29-1 TGCAGCGTTAAACCGGGACTTTACTACGAGCAGTACTTC CSVKPGLYYEQYF
TRBJ2-1 - - TRBV12-3/TRBV12-4 TGTGCCAGCACCCCGGCGGTTTACTACAATGAGCAGTTCTTC CASTPAVYYNEQFF
TRBJ1-5 many TRBD1 TRBV4-1 TGCGCCAGCAGCCAAGCACAGGGGGATCAGCCCCAGCATTTT CASSQAQGDQPQHF
TRBJ2-5 - - TRBV20-1 TGCAGTGCGATCCGGTGGCTTGGCATGACCCAGTACTTC CSAIRWLGMTQYF
TRBJ2-3 many - TRBV7-3 TGTGCCAGCAGCTTACAAGGCTCTTCGGCAGATACGCAGTATTTT CASSLQGSSADTQYF
TRBJ1-1 many - TRBV29-1 TGCAGCGTTGGGCGGGGGGACACTGAAGCTTTCTTT CSVGRGDTEAFF
TRBJ1-1 many - TRBV15 TGTGCCACCAGCAGAGTGGGGGGGGACGCTGAAGCTTTCTTT CATSRVGGDAEAFF
TRBJ1-6 medium-sized - TRBV4-1 TGCGCCAGCAGCCAGGAGGCTAAGGGGTATTCGGATAATTCACCCCTCCACTTT CASSQEAKGYSDNSPLHF
TRBJ2-2 - TRBD2 TRBV12-5 TGTGCTAGTGGTTCCTATGGCGGGAGTGGCACCGGGGAGCTGTTTTTT CASGSYGGSGTGELFF
TRBJ2-1 many - TRBV18 TGTGCCAGCTCACCAGGGTACAATGAGCAGTTCTTC CASSPGYNEQFF
TRBJ2-3 many - TRBV30 TGTGCCTGGAGTGTCGTTGGGCTCGACACAGATACGCAGTATTTT CAWSVVGLDTDTQYF
TRBJ1-3 many - TRBV10-3 TGTGCCATCCGGGCGGGCTCTGGAAACACCATATATTTT CAIRAGSGNTIYF
TRBJ2-2 many - TRBV6-6 TGTGCCAGCAGATCTCCAGGGAGGGGGCATATCGGGGAGCTGTTTTTT CASRSPGRGHIGELFF
TRBJ2-7 many - TRBV10-3 TGTGCCATCAGTGCCGGGAGAACCTACGAGCAGTACTTC CAISAGRTYEQYF